This record concerns one TCR beta chain sequence. This clone was observed a few times. The antigen it binds to is not known. No base quality values were provided; no much bigger clone lies one nucleotide off. The junction carries 16 bases between V and J, which are trimmed by 6 bases and 10 bases respectively. Sequences MNHNS (CDR1) and SASEGT (CDR2) are obtained from the germline V gene. The CDR3, cysteine through phenylalanine, is 14 amino acids long. The DNA shown is the 42-base CDR3, in frame from base 1. This sample is part of a study of T cell changes during pregnancy in multiple sclerosis (dated by TCRdb to between 2018 and 2020). Regarding the complete study: The study looked at changes in the T cell repertoire across pregnancy in women with multiple sclerosis.

The library was obtained by the immunoSEQ multiplex PCR assay. TCRdb took over this immuneACCESS table, retaining in-frame rearrangements with V and J assigned. Such tables are incomplete; in checked studies, under half of the missing clones stem from an unresolved V gene, and the remainder is unexplained. For this sample the table gives 20,000 to 25,000 clones, of which roughly nine tenths were detected only once. In total, the top ten clones hold approximately 13% of the sample. The specimen comprised CD8+ T cells from peripheral blood mononuclear cells, sampled in the first trimester of pregnancy. The TCR was taken from a female donor in good health, enrolled as a control in a pregnancy study. The chain joins TRBV6-1 to TRBJ1-6, with no reliable assignment of the D segment. The nucleotides read TGTGCCAGCAGGTCGGGAGGGTTTGGATCACCCCTCCACTTT. It is translated as CASRSGGFGSPLHF.